This T cell receptor (beta chain) stems from a study of shared clonotypes between healthy human individuals. Naive-designated CD8 cells lacked CD45RO, were positively enriched for CCR7, and omitted terminally differentiated effector memory CD45RA+ cells. Clones were sequenced by immunoSEQ multiplex PCR, and TCRdb holds only the in-frame ones, with some missing. The top ten hold roughly 0.1% of the sample, which has approximately 650,000 clones, roughly 95% seen once. Germline CDR1 GTSNPN, CDR2 SVGIG (reference sequence). CDR3 length: 12 amino acids. V was cut by 4 bases and J by 4 bases, with 5 bases left in between. This clone was recorded only once.

V usage is TRBV30 and J usage is TRBJ1-6; no definite D call. The sequence was collected from a woman aged 30 to 39 in good health. The sequencing input was naive CD8+ T cells sorted from blood. The CDR3, as DNA: TGTGCCTGGAATTTGTATAATTCACCCCTCCACTTT. This codes for CAWNLYNSPLHF.